Described below is a single TCR beta chain sequence and its context. Germline is not matched at one junction end, which may reflect a read error. TCRdb re-derived calls from the RACE reads in MiXCR, one entry per CDR3 protein. The sample records roughly 380,000 distinct CDR3 sequences, around 6% being singletons. Stated time point: patch test 2, 6 weeks after DPC sensitization. The treatment denotes: therapeutic diphenylcyclopropenone sensitization with weekly scalp DPC. This CDR3 has 14 residues. Germline CDR1 and CDR2: SGHTA and FQGNSA. The data stem from a study of human T cells and chemical hapten exposure.

This chain joins TRBV7-2 and TRBJ2-3, with D perhaps matching TRBD2 (6 bases). This specimen consisted of whole blood, obtained in connection with sensitization to the hapten diphenylcyclopropenone (DPC). This clonotype was obtained from a woman younger than 30 with alopecia areata. Some clones in this sample may be carry-over from other donors' samples. The CDR3 region is CGSSPLASTDTQYF. The DNA of the CDR3 is TGTGGCAGCAGCCCACTAGCAAGCACAGATACGCAGTATTTT.